These T cell receptor beta chains were read from a single sample in a study of blood T cell repertoires in COVID-19. Clones were sequenced by immunoSEQ multiplex PCR, and TCRdb holds only the in-frame ones, with some missing. The sample yields 95,000 or so clones, 75% to 90% seen once. The sequencing sample was made of peripheral blood. Receptors originate from a man aged 80 or over with active or convalescent COVID-19. Both conserved end residues are part of each CDR3. The D gene is left open where the match is weak. The size entry is marked missing in some rows and otherwise reads once, few, many or a size class.

d_call	v_call	j_call	clone_size	cdr3_nt	cdr3_aa
.	TRBV4-3	TRBJ1-5	few	TGCGCCAGCAGCCAAGAAGGCCCGGGGGTTGGGGGTCAGCCCCAGCATTTT	CASSQEGPGVGGQPQHF
TRBD2	TRBV28	TRBJ2-7	.	TGTGCCAGCAGCCCGGGGGGCTCCTGGACTAGCCTCAGCTCCTACGAGCAGTACTTC	CASSPGGSWTSLSSYEQYF
TRBD2	TRBV2	TRBJ2-3	.	TGTGCCAGCGATCTAGCGGGGTTAAGCACAGATACGCAGTATTTT	CASDLAGLSTDTQYF
.	TRBV7-9	TRBJ2-6	.	TGTGCCAGCAGCTCACACACGGGGACTGGGGCCAACGTCCTGACTTTC	CASSSHTGTGANVLTF
.	TRBV6-5	TRBJ2-2	.	TGTGCCAGCAGGAAGGAGAGCGCCGGGGAGCTGTTTTTT	CASRKESAGELFF
.	TRBV19	TRBJ2-1	.	TGTGCCAGTAGTATATACAGCAGCTATAACAATGAGCAGTTCTTC	CASSIYSSYNNEQFF
TRBD2	TRBV11-2	TRBJ2-1	.	TGTGCCAGCAGCTTTCGGCTGACTAGCGGGAGGATTGGTTCGTTTGAGCAGTTCTTC	CASSFRLTSGRIGSFEQFF
.	TRBV3-1/TRBV3-2	TRBJ2-5	.	TGTGCCAGCAGCCATCAACAGAAAGAGACCCAGTACTTC	CASSHQQKETQYF
TRBD2	TRBV18	TRBJ2-1	.	TGTGCCAGCTCACCCACTCTCGGCCTAGCGGGGGGAGATGAGCAGTTCTTC	CASSPTLGLAGGDEQFF
TRBD2	TRBV27	TRBJ2-3	.	TGTGCCAGCAGTTTAAGGTCTAGCGGACTTCACACAGATACGCAGTATTTT	CASSLRSSGLHTDTQYF
.	TRBV15	TRBJ2-7	few	TGTGCCACCAGCAGAGTTAGAGGATCATTCTCCTACGAGCAGTACTTC	CATSRVRGSFSYEQYF